This TCR beta chain was recorded in a study of PD-1 blockade in classical Hodgkin lymphoma (dated by TCRdb to 2018 to 2020). Concerning the study at large: Nivolumab dosing was 3 mg/kg intravenously every 2 weeks, continuing until either disease progression or unacceptable toxicity. The study used CyTOF and TCR beta sequencing to define a peripheral blood immune signature of response to PD-1 blockade in classical Hodgkin lymphoma. The full study reports these points: By C4D1, a significant rise was seen in CD4+ TCR diversity but not in CD8+ TCR diversity (p=0.0027 vs p=0.16), and the rise was most apparent among complete responders (p=0.02). The study was restricted to a single clinical trial cohort, and the causes of repertoire differences, possibly disease activity or prior therapy, were left undefined. Newly diagnosed patients were reported to have lower baseline TCR diversity than healthy donors, and relapsed/refractory patients were reported to have lower baseline TCR diversity still. Lower diversity was observed in patients in whom nivolumab was started less than 1 year after ASCT, and these patients were excluded from later analyses so that confounding by immune reconstitution would be avoided. Trial patients achieving complete response had baseline diversity similar to newly diagnosed patients, whereas partial responders and progressors had significantly lower diversity.

The Qiagen DNeasy kit was used to extract genomic DNA from unsorted PBMCs and from the negatively selected CD4+ and CD8+ fractions. TCR beta CDR3 regions were subjected to amplification by immunoSEQ multiplex PCR with primers that anneal to V and J segments. A synthetic immune receptor repertoire was used to minimize amplification bias, and any remaining bias was removed computationally after sequencing. As for the original processing: Custom Python scripts were used to quantify repertoire diversity as the Shannon entropy index. Unsorted, CD4+ and CD8+ repertoires were examined separately, except in combined analyses, for which CD4+ and CD8+ sequences were merged in silico. A clone was considered expanded if an increase in frequency of at least 2-fold after treatment relative to C1D1 was found, and a pseudocount of 0.5 was applied to clones undetected at baseline. Clones with 0 or 1 copy at C1D1 were classified as singleton clones, and clones with 2 or more copies were classified as non-singleton clones. By matching protein sequences in sorted samples from the same patient, clones expanded in unsorted samples were annotated as CD4+, CD8+ or unknown. Wilcoxon tests were applied to paired samples to test diversity changes from C1D1 to C4D1. The immuneACCESS repertoire file appears here via TCRdb, limited to in-frame rearrangements. These files lack a portion of the clones; in checked studies, under half of the deficit traces to unresolved V genes, and the cause of the others is not known. V, J and clone size are taken as reported in that table, and D and trimming were inferred from the DNA itself. Counted in this sample were 75,000 to 100,000 clones; about 93% of them appeared once. The top ten constitute around 2% of the sample.

Details on this clone: The target of this receptor is not known. Per-base quality was not reported, and no clone a single base away is much larger than it.

Trimming at the junction amounts to 3 bases on V and 2 bases on J, and the germline ends lie 13 bases apart. The germline V gene encodes CDR1 SEHNR and CDR2 FQNEAQ (reference sequence). The CDR3 runs 15 residues from the cysteine to the phenylalanine. Only CDR3 DNA is held: 45 bases, read in frame from base 1. The sample's time point label is to be understood as: cycle 4 day 1 (C4D1), after less than seven weeks of nivolumab. Every trial patient had relapsed following autologous stem cell transplantation, and prior brentuximab vedotin exposure was what differed among cohorts A, B and C. The trial cohort was composed of about 54 patients with relapsed/refractory classical Hodgkin lymphoma, for whom complete response, partial response or progressive disease was recorded as best overall response. In the multi-cohort phase II CheckMate 205 trial, trial patients received single-agent nivolumab. An independent review committee assessed best overall response by applying the 2007 International Working Group response criteria. PBMCs from the trial were collected at three points: immediately before nivolumab initiation (C1D1), and during therapy at cycle 2 day 1 and cycle 4 day 1. After peripheral blood was drawn into 8 mL Vacutainer Cell Preparation Tubes, PBMCs were isolated by centrifugation and then cryopreserved.

The receptor chain draws on TRBV7-9 and TRBJ1-2; a tentative D match to TRBD1 spans 5 bases. The TCR was taken from a human donor with classical Hodgkin lymphoma. This specimen was peripheral blood mononuclear cells (PBMCs), taken before the fourth cycle of nivolumab. The CDR3 is CASSFPTEGNYGYTF. The bases are TGTGCCAGCAGCTTCCCCACAGAGGGGAACTATGGCTACACCTTC.